Below are 20 T cell receptor beta chains sequenced from a single sample in a study of tumor-infiltrating lymphocytes in primary liver carcinoma. In addition to blood RNA drawn from unsorted whole blood, germline DNA was extracted. Researchers generated TCR beta cDNA from 500 ng of total RNA, relying on a constant-region primer. Slightly modified ARM-PCR with three nested multiplex PCR rounds yielded TCR beta libraries. Running 10 cycles apiece, the first two PCR rounds relied on TRBV1-TRBV30 forward primers together with a C-beta reverse primer. TCRdb reprocessed the multiplex PCR reads via MiXCR and lists one record per CDR3 protein. The sample shows over 250,000 distinct CDR3 sequences, around three fifths of them seen only once. The sequenced material came from peripheral blood. These receptor sequences come from a woman younger than 45 with primary liver carcinoma and hepatitis B virus infection.

Comment on this clonotype: Being one base from a much bigger clone, this may be a read error. V usage is TRBV6-5 and J usage is TRBJ2-1; no definite D call. The germline gives CDR1 MNHEY, CDR2 SVGAGI. The V gene lost 11 bases and the J gene lost 9 bases, with 17 bases spanning the gap. The CDR3 has 12 amino acids. The CDR3: CAQPHEGTEQFF. The DNA of the CDR3 is TGTGCCCAGCCACATGAAGGCACTGAGCAGTTCTTC.

This clonotype was detected only once. Just one base apart from a much larger clone, this may be a read error. The CDR3 carries no conserved terminal phenylalanine or tryptophan, so it likely arises from a read error. The chain links TRBV13 to TRBJ1-5; perhaps TRBD1 as D (5 bases). CDR1 and CDR2 (germline): PRHDT, FYEKMQ (reference sequence). V was shortened by 4 bases and J by 11 bases, with 18 bases between the two germline ends. The CDR3 has 14 residues. This chain's CDR3 is CASSSRQLPQAQHI. In DNA form, the CDR3 reads TGTGCCAGCAGCTCTAGACAGTTGCCCCAAGCCCAGCATATT.

This clonotype was counted many times. The chain has TRBV6-6 and TRBJ2-7; D might be TRBD1 (5 bases). The CDR3 sequence is 13 residues long. CDR1 and CDR2 (germline): MNHNY, SVGAGI (reference sequence). The V end lost 6 bases, the J end lost 6 bases, and 15 bases lay between the germline ends. CDR3 nucleotides: TGTGCCAGCAGATTGCCAGGGCCGGGCGAGCAGTACTTC. Protein product: CASRLPGPGEQYF.

Only one count was recorded for this clonotype. No conserved phenylalanine or tryptophan ends this CDR3, so it is likely a read error. The CDR3: CASTRGGEAGANVLTS. For the CDR3, the DNA is TGTGCCAGCACCCGTGGAGGGGAAGCTGGGGCCAACGTCCTGACTTCC. This rearrangement joins TRBV6-6 to TRBJ2-6, with D perhaps TRBD2 (6 bases). The CDR3 is 16 residues long. In germline, CDR1 is MNHNY, CDR2 SVGAGI (reference sequence). Deletions cut 7 bases from V and 2 bases from J, with 15 bases between.

In the case of this clonotype: A much larger clone lies one base from this, so it may be a read error. This rearrangement joins TRBV6-1 to TRBJ1-3; the D is unclear. Germline V gene lookup returns CDR1 MNHNS and CDR2 SASEGT. The V gene lost 1 base and the J gene lost 3 bases, with 10 bases spanning the gap. The CDR3 consists of 15 residues. CDR3 DNA: TGTGCCAGCAGTGAAGGTTCGAGCTATGGAAACACCATATATTTT. Translation: CASSEGSSYGNTIYF.

V is TRBV4-3 and J is TRBJ2-3; 8 bases match TRBD2. V shed 0 bases and J 4 bases; nucleotides not matched to a gene: 6. In germline, CDR1 is LGHNA, CDR2 YSLEER. The CDR3 extends over 16 amino acids. DNA for the CDR3: TGCGCCAGCAGCCAAGATATAGCGGGGCCCCCAGATACGCAGTATTTT. As protein: CASSQDIAGPPDTQYF.

Only a few counts were recorded for this clonotype. The chain uses TRBV4-1 and TRBJ2-1; weak D call: TRBD2 (6 bases). V was pared by 1 base and J by 1 base, with 17 bases between. Germline V CDR1 and CDR2: MGHRA, YSYEKL. The CDR3 sequence is 18 residues long. The CDR3 region has the DNA TGCGCCAGCAGCCAAGGTCCTATGGGGGGTTTTTCCTACAATGAGCAGTTCTTC. As protein: CASSQGPMGGFSYNEQFF.

This clonotype was seen a few times. The chain combines TRBV7-8 with TRBJ2-5; TRBD2 agrees at 9 bases. The CDR3 covers 15 residues. J gave up 9 bases and V 1 base, and 9 bases lay outside the gene matches. Germline CDR1 reads SGHVS; CDR2 reads FQNEAQ. The CDR3 spells CASSLGGTSPRPQYF. The CDR3 DNA reads TGTGCCAGCAGCTTAGGGGGGACTAGCCCTCGGCCCCAGTACTTC.

The V and J genes are TRBV28 and TRBJ2-7; D unresolved. This CDR3 is 13 amino acids long. Germline V lookup: CDR1 MDHEN, CDR2 SYDVKM. The CDR3 spells CIVVGSWFGEQYF. In nucleotides, the CDR3 is TGTATAGTAGTGGGCAGCTGGTTCGGTGAGCAGTACTTC.

This clonotype was recorded a few times. J is TRBJ2-7 and V is TRBV6-5; no firm D call. The ends were cut back, 11 bases at V and 13 bases at J, with 12 bases in the middle. This CDR3 has 8 residues. Germline V gene data show CDR1 as MNHEY and CDR2 as SVGAGI. The CDR3 reads CAAGELYF. The DNA for the CDR3 is TGTGCCGCCGGTGAGCTTTACTTC.

This clonotype appeared a few times. The chain links TRBV4-2 to TRBJ2-4; D gene unclear. The length of the CDR3 is 14 residues. V was pared by 0 bases and J by 2 bases, with 5 bases between. Looked up from germline, CDR1 is LGHNA and CDR2 is YNFKEQ. CDR3 coding DNA: TGTGCCAGCAGCCAAGATCTGACCAAAAACATTCAGTACTTC. It yields the protein CASSQDLTKNIQYF.

The genes are TRBV6-5 and TRBJ2-5; 8 bases align to TRBD1. The germline V gene encodes CDR1 MNHEY and CDR2 SVGAGI. CDR3 length: 16 amino acids. The trim removed 5 bases at V and 2 bases at J, leaving 10 bases unmatched. This CDR3 reads CASSRQGARPQETQYF. The CDR3, as DNA: TGTGCCAGCAGTCGCCAGGGGGCTCGGCCACAAGAGACCCAGTACTTC.

Of note for this clonotype: A junction boundary mismatches the germline segment, possibly from a read error. V and J are TRBV11-2 and TRBJ2-1; tentative D call: TRBD1 (5 bases). The CDR3 runs 13 residues. Germline V CDR1 and CDR2: SGHAT, FQNNGV. CDR3 DNA: TGTGCAAGCAGGGTTGATTACTACAATGAGCAGCTCTTC. It translates to CASRVDYYNEQLF. The complete variable domain, with remaining parts taken from reference TRBV11-2 and TRBJ2-1, reads EAGVAQSPRYKIIEKRQSVAFWCNPISGHATLYWYQQILGQGPKLLIQFQNNGVVDDSQLPKDRFSAERLKGVDSTLKIQPAKLEDSAVYLCASRVDYYNEQLFGPGTRLTVL.

In regard to this clonotype: A read error may account for a junction end that differs from germline. The J gene is TRBJ2-2, the V gene TRBV28; weak D call: TRBD2 (6 bases). The CDR3 covers 13 residues. CDR1 MDHEN and CDR2 SYDVKM come from the germline V gene. The CDR3, as DNA: TGTACCTACCGGGACTTCTTCACCGTGGAGCTGTTTTTT. Its translation: CTYRDFFTVELFF.

About this clonotype: The CDR3 carries no conserved terminal phenylalanine or tryptophan, so it likely arises from a read error. V usage is TRBV11-2 and J usage is TRBJ2-1; possible D gene TRBD2, 6 bases. CDR3 length: 13 residues. Germline CDR1 is SGHAT and CDR2 is FQNNGV. The CDR3 reads CASSRGLYNGQFY. The CDR3 DNA is TGTGCCAGCAGCCGGGGACTCTACAATGGGCAGTTCTAC.

About this clonotype: The CDR3 ends on some other residue instead of the conserved phenylalanine or tryptophan, so this is likely a read error. The chain recombines TRBV6-1 with TRBJ1-5; tentative D call: TRBD1 (6 bases). The CDR3 is 18 residues long. Germline loops: CDR1 MNHNS, CDR2 SASEGT. The V end lost 0 bases, the J end lost 1 base, and 16 bases lay between the germline ends. The CDR3 sequence is CASSEAVGGEWSNQPQHY. The CDR3 DNA is TGTGCCAGCAGTGAAGCGGTGGGGGGCGAGTGGAGCAATCAGCCCCAGCATTAT.

The sample holds many counts of this clonotype. This CDR3 is CASSLSSQDLHTQYF. CDR3 DNA sequence: TGTGCCAGCAGCCTCTCGAGCCAGGACCTTCATACGCAGTATTTT. J is TRBJ2-3 and V is TRBV11-2; D unresolved. Germline CDR1 is SGHAT and CDR2 is FQNNGV. CDR3 length: 15 amino acids. V gave up 5 bases and J gave up 7 bases, with 19 bases separating them.

This clonotype was detected many times. The V call is TRBV4-2, the J call TRBJ2-2, with D tentatively TRBD1 (6 bases). This CDR3 has 14 residues. Looked up from germline, CDR1 is LGHNA and CDR2 is YNFKEQ. V lost 3 bases and J lost 6, with 11 bases in between. CDR3: CASSHDGQSGELFF. DNA for the CDR3: TGTGCCAGCAGCCACGATGGACAGTCCGGGGAGCTGTTTTTT.

Remarks on this clonotype: Just one base apart from a much larger clone, this may be a read error. This sequence joins TRBV14 and TRBJ2-1; no reliable D call. Germline lookup yields CDR1 SGHDN and CDR2 FVKESK. This CDR3 spans 11 amino acids. In nucleotides, the CDR3 is TGTGCCAGCATCCAAGGACCCGAGCAGTTCTTC. Its translation is CASIQGPEQFF.

The chain uses TRBV9 and TRBJ2-7; TRBD2 might be the D (5 bases). Germline V gene sequence: CDR1 SGDLS, CDR2 YYNGEE. With 4 bases removed from V and 3 bases from J, the gap between germline ends came to 14 bases. This CDR3 spans 14 amino acids. The CDR3: CASSPRSSDYEQYF. The CDR3 bases are TGTGCCAGCAGCCCCCGTAGTAGCGACTACGAGCAGTACTTC.